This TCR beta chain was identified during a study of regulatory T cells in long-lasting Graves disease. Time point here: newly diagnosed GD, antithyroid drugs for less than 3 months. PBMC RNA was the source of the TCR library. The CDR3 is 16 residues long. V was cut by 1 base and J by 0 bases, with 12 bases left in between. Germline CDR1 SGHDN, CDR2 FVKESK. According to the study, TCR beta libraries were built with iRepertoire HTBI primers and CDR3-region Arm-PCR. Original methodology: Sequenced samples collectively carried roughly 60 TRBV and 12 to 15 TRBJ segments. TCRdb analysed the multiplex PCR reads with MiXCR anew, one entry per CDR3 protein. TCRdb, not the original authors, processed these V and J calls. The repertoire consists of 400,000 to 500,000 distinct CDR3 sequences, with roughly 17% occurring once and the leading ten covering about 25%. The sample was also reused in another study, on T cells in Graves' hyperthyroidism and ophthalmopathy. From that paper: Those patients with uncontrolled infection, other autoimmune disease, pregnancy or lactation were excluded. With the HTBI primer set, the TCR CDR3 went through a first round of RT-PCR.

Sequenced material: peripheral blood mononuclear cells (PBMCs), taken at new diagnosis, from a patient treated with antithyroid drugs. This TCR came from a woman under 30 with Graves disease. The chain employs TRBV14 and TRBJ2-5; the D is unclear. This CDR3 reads CASSQAPSRYQETQYF. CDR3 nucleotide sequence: TGTGCCAGCAGCCAAGCCCCTTCCAGGTACCAAGAGACCCAGTACTTC.